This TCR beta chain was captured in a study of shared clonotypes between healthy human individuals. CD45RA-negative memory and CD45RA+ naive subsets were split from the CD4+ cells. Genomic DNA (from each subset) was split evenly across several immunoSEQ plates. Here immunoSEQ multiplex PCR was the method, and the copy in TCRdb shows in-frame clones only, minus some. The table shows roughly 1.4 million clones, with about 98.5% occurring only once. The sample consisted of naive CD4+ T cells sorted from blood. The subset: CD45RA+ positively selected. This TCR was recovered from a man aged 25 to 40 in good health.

This CDR3 is CASSFLAGSETQYF. The CDR3 DNA sequence: TGTGCCAGCAGCTTTCTAGCGGGATCTGAGACCCAGTACTTC. The chain uses TRBV13 and TRBJ2-5, with 9 bases aligning to TRBD2. The CDR3 is made up of 14 amino acids. V was pared by 3 bases and J by 5 bases, with 4 bases of the junction left unmatched. Germline V CDR1 and CDR2: PRHDT, FYEKMQ (reference sequence).